What follows are 19 T cell receptor beta chains derived from one specimen sequenced in a study of T cells in localized non-small cell lung cancer. This table comes from immunoSEQ multiplex PCR, and its TCRdb copy is limited to in-frame clones, with some not included. The profile shows approximately 11,000 clones, less than 35% of them singletons. Material: lung tumor tissue, obtained before any cancer treatment. These receptors all come from a man aged 40 to 70 with stage I lung adenocarcinoma.

This clone was detected only a few times. The chain employs TRBV6-8 and TRBJ2-2, with 7 bases lining up with TRBD1. Germline loops: CDR1 MNHGY, CDR2 SAAAGT. The V and J ends lost 10 bases and 3 bases, in that order; junction bases with no gene match: 5. The CDR3 spans 13 residues. CDR3 in DNA: TGTGCCACTGTAACAGGGGACACCGGGGAGCTGTTTTTT. Amino acid sequence: CATVTGDTGELFF.

The CDR3: CASSPEGGWETQYF. The CDR3 DNA reads TGTGCCAGCAGCCCCGAGGGGGGATGGGAGACCCAGTACTTC. The rearrangement uses TRBV25-1 and TRBJ2-5; D tentatively fits TRBD1 or TRBD2 (6 bases each). Trimming shortened V by 6 bases and J by 5 bases, and 16 bases separated the two germline ends. CDR3 length equals 14 residues. Germline V gene sequence: CDR1 MGHDK, CDR2 SYGVNS.

CDR3 amino acids: CASSQPTGTKDTGELFF. The CDR3 DNA follows: TGCGCCAGCAGCCAGCCAACCGGGACTAAGGACACCGGGGAGCTGTTTTTT. V and J are TRBV4-1 and TRBJ2-2, with 7 bases identical to TRBD2. Germline assignment: CDR1 MGHRA and CDR2 YSYEKL. The CDR3 covers 17 residues. V was pared by 3 bases and J by 3 bases, with 10 bases of the junction left unmatched.

This clone turned up a few times. The chain joins TRBV2 to TRBJ2-4; TRBD2 aligns across 7 bases. CDR3 length: 13 amino acids. Germline V gives CDR1 SNHLY, CDR2 FYNNEI. With 7 bases clipped from V and 4 bases from J, the junction kept 4 bases outside the gene matches. The CDR3 loop reads CASKRGEKNIQYF. CDR3 DNA sequence: TGTGCCAGCAAACGGGGGGAAAAAAACATTCAGTACTTC.

This clone has more than one count but fewer than ten. The chain is built from TRBV30 and TRBJ2-3, with 9 bases that match TRBD1. Germline values: CDR1 GTSNPN, CDR2 SVGIG (reference sequence). V lost 3 bases and J lost 4; bases outside the gene matches: 11. The length of the CDR3 is 16 residues. CDR3 residues: CAWSAPGQGGSDTQYF. The CDR3 nucleotides are TGTGCCTGGAGCGCGCCGGGACAGGGAGGCTCAGATACGCAGTATTTT.

The chain employs TRBV5-1 and TRBJ1-1, with D hard to call. The ends were cut back, 3 bases at V and 2 bases at J, with 17 bases in the middle. This CDR3 is built from 16 residues. Germline V lookup: CDR1 SGHRS, CDR2 YFSETQ. For the CDR3, the DNA is TGCGCCAGCAGCTACCACGCGGGGAACCCCAACACTGAAGCTTTCTTT. Its translation is CASSYHAGNPNTEAFF.

The chain has TRBV12-1 and TRBJ1-2. TRBV12-1 is marked as a pseudogene. This CDR3 is built from 13 residues. In nucleotides, the CDR3 is TGTGCCAGCAGCTTTAGGGTTTTCTATGGCTACACCTTC. It is translated as CASSFRVFYGYTF.

This chain uses TRBV5-1 with TRBJ2-3, with 7 nucleotides matching TRBD2. The CDR3 is made up of 15 amino acids. Germline loops: CDR1 SGHRS, CDR2 YFSETQ. V was pared by 4 bases and J by 1 base, with 6 bases of the junction left unmatched. The DNA for the CDR3 is TGCGCCAGCAGCCGGCGGGGAGGGGGCACAGATACGCAGTATTTT. This sequence encodes CASSRRGGGTDTQYF.

The chain recombines TRBV7-5 with TRBJ2-6; the listed D gene, TRBD2, was not tested against the DNA. TRBV7-5 is tagged as a pseudogene. This CDR3 has 15 residues. CDR3 amino acids: CASSLLVSGANVLTF. The CDR3 DNA follows: TGTGCCAGCAGCTTATTAGTCTCTGGGGCCAACGTCCTGACTTTC.

The chain employs TRBV30 and TRBJ2-5, with D unclear. Germline V gene sequence: CDR1 GTSNPN, CDR2 SVGIG (reference sequence). This CDR3 comprises 11 residues. V was shortened by 0 bases and J by 5 bases, with 4 bases between the two germline ends. CDR3 loop: CAWSVVETQYF. The CDR3 DNA reads as TGTGCCTGGAGTGTAGTCGAGACCCAGTACTTC. The variable domain in full, with the rest retrieved from reference TRBV30 and TRBJ2-5, is SQTIHQWPATLVQPVGSPLSLECTVEGTSNPNLYWYRQAAGRGLQLLFYSVGIGQISSEVPQNLSASRPQDRQFILSSKKLLLSDSGFYLCAWSVVETQYFGPGTRLLVL.

This clone was counted between two and nine times. The chain carries TRBV19 and TRBJ2-7; 7 bases line up with TRBD2. Unmatched junction bases numbered 4, after V lost 5 bases and J lost 6 bases. From germline, CDR1 is LNHDA and CDR2 SQIVND (reference sequence). This CDR3 has 12 residues. In nucleotides, the CDR3 is TGTGCCAGTAGTCCTCCGGGAGGCGAGCAGTACTTC. It translates to CASSPPGGEQYF.

This clone was recorded a few times. This chain links TRBV23-1 with TRBJ1-4; D gene uncertain. TRBV23-1 counts as an open reading frame of uncertain function. V lost 8 bases to trimming and J lost 7 bases, with 17 bases between them. This CDR3 is 14 amino acids long. As DNA, the CDR3 is TGCGCCAGCCGCACGGGAATTTCGCGTGAAAAACTGTTTTTT. Its protein product is CASRTGISREKLFF.

This chain uses TRBV28 with TRBJ1-1, with D unclear. CDR3 length equals 13 residues. The germline CDR1 and CDR2 sequences are MDHEN and SYDVKM. V was trimmed by 8 bases and J by 0 bases, leaving 10 bases between them. The CDR3 here is CASEEQVNTEAFF. The CDR3 nucleotides read TGTGCCAGCGAGGAGCAGGTGAACACTGAAGCTTTCTTT. The full variable domain, rest sourced from reference TRBV28 and TRBJ1-1, is DVKVTQSSRYLVKRTGEKVFLECVQDMDHENMFWYRQDPGLGLRLIYFSYDVKMKEKGDIPEGYSVSREKKERFSLILESASTNQTSMYLCASEEQVNTEAFFGQGTRLTVV.

The rearrangement uses TRBV6-8 and TRBJ1-2; D gene uncertain. V was shortened by 6 bases and J by 8 bases, with 16 bases between the two germline ends. Germline V CDR1 and CDR2: MNHGY, SAAAGT. This CDR3 has 13 amino acids. The CDR3 here is CASSPHEGRGYTF. Here the CDR3 DNA reads TGTGCCAGCAGCCCCCACGAGGGCCGGGGCTACACCTTC.

The chain joins TRBV18 to TRBJ1-6, with 7 positions matching TRBD1. Trimming removed 3 bases from V and 7 bases from J; junction bases left unmatched: 6. The CDR3 runs 15 residues. Per the germline V gene, CDR1 is KGHSH and CDR2 is LQKENI. CDR3 amino acids: CASSPPTGKNSPLHF. The CDR3 nucleotides are TGTGCCAGCTCACCCCCGACAGGGAAAAATTCACCCCTCCACTTT.

The chain recombines TRBV6-8 with TRBJ1-5; TRBD1 agrees at 12 bases. There are 15 residues in the CDR3. Germline CDR1 and CDR2: MNHGY and SAAAGT. V gave up 8 bases and J gave up 5 bases; unmatched junction bases: 7. Written as DNA, the CDR3 is TGTGCCAGCCACCCGGGACAGGGGGCTTATCAGCCCCAGCATTTT. Its protein product is CASHPGQGAYQPQHF.

Only a few counts were recorded for this clone. The chain carries TRBV6-8 and TRBJ2-3; 9 nucleotides agree with TRBD1. After removal of 10 bases from V and 3 bases from J, the junction contained 8 bases not matched to a gene. The CDR3 totals 14 residues. CDR1 and CDR2 from the germline V gene are MNHGY and SAAAGT. Here the CDR3 reads CAIRPGQGTDTQYF. The CDR3 nucleotides are TGTGCCATCAGACCGGGACAGGGAACAGATACGCAGTATTTT.

DNA of the CDR3: TGCGCCAGCAGCTGGGACGTTTCCAACACTGAAGCTTTCTTT. This sequence encodes CASSWDVSNTEAFF. This rearrangement joins TRBV5-1 to TRBJ1-1, with D perhaps matching TRBD1 (5 bases). The germline V and J ends were trimmed by 3 bases and 2 bases, with 11 bases remaining between them. Germline CDR1 SGHRS, CDR2 YFSETQ. The CDR3 is 14 amino acids.

CDR3 protein: CASSNTYGYTF. The CDR3 DNA follows: TGTGCCAGTAGTAACACCTATGGCTACACCTTC. The genes are TRBV19 and TRBJ1-2; no clear D gene. Germline-derived CDR1 and CDR2 are LNHDA and SQIVND (reference sequence). This CDR3 is built from 11 residues. V was trimmed by 4 bases and J by 4 bases, leaving 4 bases between them.